This entry features one TCR beta chain sequence. Its target antigen remains unknown. A much bigger clone sits one base away, suggesting this may be a read error. The label giving this sample's time point can be read as: newly diagnosed GD, antithyroid drugs for less than 3 months. RNA was extracted from PBMCs in TRIzol for both TCR sequencing and RNA sequencing. Graves' disease was diagnosed according to American Thyroid Association guidelines. The patients came from an endocrinology department in Xi'an, China. Each patient gave roughly 8.4 milliliters of peripheral blood, collected in an EDTA anticoagulant tube. Ficoll Paque Plus density gradient separation was used to isolate PBMCs, and no further T cell sorting was done. An Agilent 2100 Bioanalyzer and agarose gel were used to assess RNA quality, and a NanoDrop 2000 was used to measure RNA concentration. The sample originates from a study of regulatory T cells in long-lasting Graves disease (dated by TCRdb to the early 2020s). Some background on the complete study: In the newly diagnosed Graves' disease group, patients had been taking antithyroid drugs for less than 3 months. Peripheral blood TCR sequencing and RNA sequencing compared persistent Graves' disease patients with newly diagnosed Graves' disease patients. The study was conducted in China and was registered as a clinical trial. A total of some 33 samples were covered by TCR sequencing, comprising approximately 13 persistent and roughly 20 newly diagnosed Graves' disease patients. Here is what the overall study found, with its caveats: Sequencing and analysis were limited to the TCR beta chain. Compared with newly diagnosed patients, patients with persistent Graves' disease had lower TCR Shannon entropy and fewer highly expanded clones, which suggests clonal expansion. The study examined only peripheral blood because the primary lesion, thyroid tissue, could not be accessed. As a limitation, the authors acknowledged that the small sample size may reduce accuracy. More public clonotypes were shared among persistent patients (under 3,000) than among newly diagnosed patients (roughly 960).

The library was obtained by multiplex PCR. Sequencing instrument: Illumina HiSeq 4000. iRepertoire HTBI primers and Arm-PCR amplification of CDR3 regions were used to construct TCR beta libraries. Before sequencing, the PCR products underwent gel purification. The authors processed their data as follows. Gene usage analysis of CDR3 amino acid clonotypes used the roughly 60 TRBV and 14 TRBJ segments found across samples. COPE and FqMerger were used to merge the filtered high-quality paired reads into contigs. BLAST was used to align contigs to IMGT TRBV, TRBD and TRBJ reference genes, and CDR3 was defined according to IMGT. Highly expanded clones were defined as clonotypes with a frequency above 0.1%. Shannon entropy served as the measure of repertoire diversity, while the Gini coefficient captured V-J evenness. Clonotypes shared by more than one individual were considered public. The public reads were run again by TCRdb, first through fastp at Q25 and then through MiXCR, and only productive beta chains were kept. Rows matching on CDR3 protein sequence are summarized as one entry with the most common DNA and genes. TCRdb's processing, not the study's, gives the V and J calls here. This sample holds 400,000 to 500,000 distinct CDR3 sequences; about a sixth were observed only once. The top ten hold approximately 12% of the sample.

This sample was shared with a second study, whose subject was T cells in Graves' hyperthyroidism and ophthalmopathy. Looking at the second paper: Stable Graves' hyperthyroidism was defined as the absence of progression to ophthalmopathy over 18 months of follow-up. Hyperthyroidism patients were aged 18 to 65 years and newly diagnosed, with disease duration of less than 2 months. Exclusion was applied to patients with uncontrolled infections, other autoimmune diseases, pregnancy or lactation. Clinical symptoms, serum thyroxine and TRAb, thyroid ultrasound, and orbital computed tomography formed the basis for the diagnoses. For the first round of RT-PCR on the TCR CDR3, the HTBI primer set was used together with the Qiagen OneStep RT-PCR kit. Blood samples also contained most of the expanded thyroid clonotypes (frequency above 0.001), which suggests that blood repertoires may reflect thyroid immune responses. A model built on a 13 V-J signature distinguished ophthalmopathy from stable hyperthyroidism, reaching around 87% sensitivity and 81.08% specificity in cross-validation and 80%/75% in testing. In validation, the model predicted progression to ophthalmopathy with over 60% sensitivity and 72% to 85% specificity, a median of about six months before onset. To identify distinguishing TCR V-J signatures, a discovery cohort of about 100 patients was used, comprising some 45 with Graves' ophthalmopathy and around 60 with stable Graves' hyperthyroidism. Prospective prediction of ophthalmopathy was tested in an independent validation cohort of some 19 hyperthyroidism patients and 17 patients who later progressed to ophthalmopathy. The 90 to 100 discovery patients were randomly split 7:3 into training and test sets. The study also compared thyroid tissue and blood T-cell repertoires from more than 5 Graves' hyperthyroidism patients. After blood sampling, hyperthyroidism patients were treated with methimazole at a starting dose of 30 mg daily, and ophthalmopathy patients were treated with high-dose intravenous methylprednisolone. The libraries were constructed in a second round of multiplex PCR and then size-selected and purified. Paired-end sequencing of the libraries was performed with 100 bp reads on an Illumina HiSeq2000. SOAPnuke was used to process the raw data, removing reads that contained adapters or uncalled bases, had a mean Phred below 15, or lacked an exact match to the constant primer or identifier. COPE v1.2.5 was used to merge the high-quality paired reads, and each unique nucleotide sequence was defined as a clonotype. MiTCR v1.1 was used to align clonotypes to the IMGT TRBV, TRBD and TRBJ reference segments. The analysis included only V-J combinations with a frequency above 0.0001, which together covered around 99% of the repertoires. The TCS score was defined as the ratio of F50 (clonal expansion) to E x V (chaos), calculated using BLOSUM62-based TCRdist between CDR3 peptides within each V-J. Welch's t-statistics and random forest reduced 514 V-J features to 13, which were used in a naive Bayes classifier (R e1071). No statistical method was used to fix the sample size in advance, and group allocation was not hidden from the investigators. The paper reports TCR Vbeta CDR3 sequencing of 130 to 150 peripheral blood samples: approximately 41 ophthalmopathy, approximately 74 hyperthyroidism and approximately 17 progressor patients.

The source material was peripheral blood mononuclear cells (PBMCs), sampled at new diagnosis, from a patient treated with antithyroid drugs. This clonotype originated in a woman in her thirties with Graves disease. Donor details come from another sample of the same person, matched by shared clones.

CDR3 reads: CASSVDRQQGNTRYF. The nucleotide sequence is TGTGCCAGCAGCGTAGATAGACAGCAGGGAAACACCAGATATTTT. The chain is made from TRBV9 and TRBJ1-3, and the D gene may be TRBD1, 5 bases matching. The CDR3 holds 15 amino acids from the cysteine to the phenylalanine. The entry retains the CDR3 DNA only, 45 bases that are in frame from base 1. CDR1 SGDLS and CDR2 YYNGEE were looked up in the germline V gene. Beyond the CDR3, the reference TRBV9 and TRBJ1-3 genes provide the residues; the full variable domain reads: DSGVTQTPKHLITATGQRVTLRCSPRSGDLSVYWYQQSLDQGLQFLIQYYNGEERAKGNILERFSAQQFPDLHSELNLSSLELGDSALYFCASSVDRQQGNTRYFGEGSWLTVV.